These 27 T cell receptor beta chains originate from one sample sequenced in a study of CD8+ T cells in alopecia areata. Once RNA had been extracted, it was reverse transcribed into cDNA to act as the sequencing template. Data came from immunoSEQ multiplex PCR; TCRdb stores just in-frame clones and leaves some out. The sample gives over 50,000 clones, more than 40% of which show up once; about 15% is in the top ten. Sample: CD8+ T cells sorted from blood, taken at week 0. The receptors stem from a human donor with alopecia areata.

The genes are TRBV5-6 and TRBJ1-5; D is undetermined. V lost 1 base and J lost 7, with 9 bases in between. CDR3 size: 13 residues. Germline values: CDR1 SGHDT, CDR2 YYEEEE. The CDR3 nucleotides read TGTGCCAGCAGCTTGTGGGGATTACAGCCCCAGCATTTT. This codes for CASSLWGLQPQHF.

This chain uses TRBV25-1 with TRBJ2-5; TRBD1 matches 7 bases. Per the germline V gene, CDR1 is MGHDK and CDR2 is SYGVNS. This CDR3 contains 15 residues. The ends lost 10 bases at V and 1 base at J; junction bases unmatched: 12. The CDR3, as DNA: TGTGCCATCTCCCTCGGACAGGCCTTCCAAGAGACCCAGTACTTC. Translating it yields CAISLGQAFQETQYF.

The chain combines TRBV29-1 with TRBJ2-7, with D perhaps matching TRBD1 (6 bases). V lost 0 bases and J 3 bases, leaving 12 bases between the germline ends. CDR3 length: 14 residues. The germline CDR1 and CDR2 sequences are SQVTM and ANQGSEA. The CDR3 reads CSVEEGGGGYEQYF. The CDR3 DNA is TGCAGCGTTGAAGAAGGTGGGGGCGGCTACGAGCAGTACTTC.

This clone was observed a few times. The rearrangement joins TRBV9 to TRBJ2-7; D is undetermined. Trimming removed 0 bases at V and 2 bases at J, with 6 bases between. Per the germline V gene, CDR1 is SGDLS and CDR2 is YYNGEE. There are 13 residues in the CDR3. The CDR3 DNA reads TGTGCCAGCAGCGTAGGAGGACCCTACGAGCAGTACTTC. Its translation is CASSVGGPYEQYF.

This rearrangement joins TRBV25-1 to TRBJ2-2, with 7 bases fitting TRBD2. Trimming removed 2 bases from V and 7 bases from J; junction bases left unmatched: 1. CDR1 and CDR2 from the germline V gene are MGHDK and SYGVNS. This CDR3 is built from 13 residues. Here the CDR3 DNA reads TGTGCCAGCAGTGAACGGGAGGTCGGGGAGCTGTTTTTT. It specifies CASSEREVGELFF.

This clone is a singleton in its sample. The chain employs TRBV6-5 and TRBJ1-5; 9 bases are shared with TRBD1. From germline, CDR1 is MNHEY and CDR2 SVGAGI. Trimming removed 6 bases from V and 4 bases from J; junction bases left unmatched: 4. This CDR3 has 14 amino acids. Written as DNA, the CDR3 is TGTGCCAGCAGGCGGGGGACAGGGAATCAGCCCCAGCATTTT. Translating it yields CASRRGTGNQPQHF.

The chain employs TRBV15 and TRBJ1-4, with unresolved D. This CDR3 has 15 amino acids. Trimming removed 1 base from V and 3 bases from J, with 9 bases in between. From germline, CDR1 is LNHNV and CDR2 YYDKDF (reference sequence). CDR3 coding DNA: TGTGCCACCAGCAGAGTTCCTACACCTAATGAAAAACTGTTTTTT. Its protein product is CATSRVPTPNEKLFF.

This clone was seen a single time. Other nucleotide sequences from this sample produce the same CDR3. This chain links TRBV29-1 with TRBJ2-5; 7 nucleotides agree with TRBD2. V trimming: 3 bases; J trimming: 5 bases; junction bases outside the gene matches: 0. CDR1 and CDR2 from the germline V gene are SQVTM and ANQGSEA. The length of the CDR3 is 11 residues. CDR3 amino acids: CSVDGGETQYF. The CDR3 nucleotides read TGCAGCGTTGACGGGGGGGAGACCCAGTACTTC.

This clone was found once. The chain carries TRBV30 and TRBJ2-1; D may be TRBD2 (5 bases). The CDR3 length is 14 residues. Germline lookup yields CDR1 GTSNPN and CDR2 SVGIG (reference sequence). V was clipped by 4 bases and J by 4 bases, with 14 bases between them. The CDR3 DNA reads TGTGCCTGGACGCTAGCTGAAGAATACAATGAGCAGTTCTTC. Its protein product is CAWTLAEEYNEQFF.

This clone was counted between two and nine times. This sequence joins TRBV30 and TRBJ2-5, with a weak D call TRBD1 (5 bases). Germline V gene lookup returns CDR1 GTSNPN and CDR2 SVGIG (reference sequence). V was cut by 0 bases and J by 3 bases, with 14 bases left in between. This CDR3 spans 15 amino acids. CDR3 loop: CAWSVGASLKETQYF. CDR3 nucleotides: TGTGCCTGGAGTGTAGGGGCCTCCCTCAAAGAGACCCAGTACTTC.

The rearrangement joins TRBV10-3 to TRBJ2-1; 14 bases line up with TRBD2. V was pared by 4 bases and J by 8 bases, with 4 bases of the junction left unmatched. The germline gives CDR1 ENHRY, CDR2 SYGVKD. The CDR3 totals 15 residues. CDR3 DNA sequence: TGTGCCATCAGTGCCCTGACTAGCGGGAGGGATGAGCAGTTCTTC. Protein: CAISALTSGRDEQFF.

The V call is TRBV11-2, the J call TRBJ2-4, with D uncertain. This CDR3 is 17 amino acids long. Germline CDR1 SGHAT, CDR2 FQNNGV. V was pared by 1 base and J by 0 bases, with 13 bases between. The CDR3 coding sequence is TGTGCCAGCAGCTTAGGTCGCGGCGGCGAAGCCAAAAACATTCAGTACTTC. Protein sequence: CASSLGRGGEAKNIQYF. Variable domain in full (rest from reference TRBV11-2 and TRBJ2-4): EAGVAQSPRYKIIEKRQSVAFWCNPISGHATLYWYQQILGQGPKLLIQFQNNGVVDDSQLPKDRFSAERLKGVDSTLKIQPAKLEDSAVYLCASSLGRGGEAKNIQYFGAGTRLSVL.

This sequence joins TRBV15 and TRBJ1-5; D remains unclear. This CDR3 is built from 15 residues. Germline V gene lookup returns CDR1 LNHNV and CDR2 YYDKDF (reference sequence). Trimming left V 0 bases short and J 7 bases short, with 13 bases between. The CDR3: CATSREGPGNQPQHF. CDR3 DNA sequence: TGTGCCACCAGCAGAGAGGGTCCAGGTAACCAGCCCCAGCATTTT.

This chain links TRBV9 with TRBJ2-7; TRBD2 agrees at 8 bases. The CDR3 totals 14 residues. V lost 4 bases, J lost 5 bases, and 8 bases stayed unmatched. Germline V CDR1 and CDR2: SGDLS, YYNGEE. DNA for the CDR3: TGTGCCAGCAGCCATGGGACTAGTCGGAACGAGCAGTACTTC. Residues: CASSHGTSRNEQYF.

As DNA, the CDR3 is TGTGCCATCAGTAGCAGGGTGGGGGAGACCCAGTACTTC. It encodes CAISSRVGETQYF. The chain joins TRBV10-3 to TRBJ2-5, with D maybe TRBD1 (5 bases). The CDR3 extends over 13 amino acids. Trimming stripped 5 bases from V and 5 bases from J, with 12 bases between. Germline V gene lookup returns CDR1 ENHRY and CDR2 SYGVKD.

The J gene is TRBJ1-1, the V gene TRBV4-1; D ambiguous. The CDR3 runs 14 residues. The V and J ends lost 3 bases and 0 bases respectively, with 8 bases between them. Germline CDR1 is MGHRA and CDR2 is YSYEKL. DNA for the CDR3: TGCGCCAGCAGCCAGAACAGCATGAACACTGAAGCTTTCTTT. Its protein is CASSQNSMNTEAFF.

The chain recombines TRBV28 with TRBJ1-2, with a weak D call TRBD1 (5 bases). V shed 5 bases and J shed 5 bases, with 12 bases lying between them. There are 13 residues in the CDR3. Germline V lookup: CDR1 MDHEN, CDR2 SYDVKM. CDR3 protein: CASSPRGPYGYTF. Written as DNA, the CDR3 is TGTGCCAGCAGTCCAAGGGGCCCGTATGGCTACACCTTC.

V is TRBV13 and J is TRBJ2-1, with D unclear. The germline CDR1 and CDR2 sequences are PRHDT and FYEKMQ (reference sequence). Trimming took off 0 bases at V and 6 bases at J, with 9 bases between the two ends. This CDR3 has 14 amino acids. The chain's CDR3 is CASSLGRRANEQFF. CDR3 DNA sequence: TGTGCCAGCAGCTTAGGCCGAAGAGCCAATGAGCAGTTCTTC.

The V call is TRBV7-2, the J call TRBJ2-1, with 8 bases that match TRBD2. The germline V gene encodes CDR1 SGHTA and CDR2 FQGNSA. The junction had 4 bases not matched to a gene; V was cut back by 2 bases and J by 1 base. This CDR3 spans 16 amino acids. Here the CDR3 DNA reads TGTGCCAGCAGCTTATTTATAGCGGGATCCTACAATGAGCAGTTCTTC. Translation gives CASSLFIAGSYNEQFF.

This clone turned up a few times. The chain employs TRBV29-1 and TRBJ2-5; 7 nucleotides match TRBD2. Germline values: CDR1 SQVTM, CDR2 ANQGSEA. This CDR3 contains 16 residues. V lost 1 base to trimming and J lost 5 bases; unmatched junction nucleotides: 13. The CDR3 region has the DNA TGCAGCGTTGAAGGCCCTCGGACTAGTGGAAGGGAGACCCAGTACTTC. Its translation is CSVEGPRTSGRETQYF.

This chain links TRBV28 with TRBJ2-6; the D gene is possibly TRBD2 (5 bases). The CDR3 covers 15 residues. Trimming pared 5 bases from V and 1 base from J, leaving 9 bases between. Germline loops: CDR1 MDHEN, CDR2 SYDVKM. The CDR3 bases are TGTGCCAGCAGTACTAGGGATTCTGGGGCCAACGTCCTGACTTTC. Encoded protein: CASSTRDSGANVLTF.

The V gene is TRBV5-1, the J gene TRBJ2-2; 8 nucleotides align to TRBD2. Per germline, CDR1 SGHRS and CDR2 YFSETQ. CDR3 size: 15 residues. Trimming removed 5 bases from V and 5 bases from J; junction bases left unmatched: 8. In nucleotides, the CDR3 is TGCGCCAGCAGTAGCGCAGCGGGAGTAACCGGGGAGCTGTTTTTT. This translates into CASSSAAGVTGELFF.

This chain joins TRBV4-1 and TRBJ1-2; no definite D call. The ends were cut back, 4 bases at V and 4 bases at J, with 16 bases in the middle. CDR3 length: 15 residues. Germline lookup yields CDR1 MGHRA and CDR2 YSYEKL. In DNA form, the CDR3 reads TGCGCCAGCAGCCTGATAACGGACGCATCCTATGGCTACACCTTC. Protein sequence: CASSLITDASYGYTF.

The V gene is TRBV5-6, the J gene TRBJ2-7; TRBD2 matches at 8 bases. V lost 4 bases and J lost 6; bases outside the gene matches: 9. The CDR3 totals 14 residues. Looked up from germline, CDR1 is SGHDT and CDR2 is YYEEEE. The CDR3 nucleotides read TGTGCCAGCAGCGCGGGACTAGGGGTGGGCGAGCAGTACTTC. Its translation: CASSAGLGVGEQYF. Full variable domain (missing parts from reference TRBV5-6 and TRBJ2-7): DAGVTQSPTHLIKTRGQQVTLRCSPKSGHDTVSWYQQALGQGPQFIFQYYEEEERQRGNFPDRFSGHQFPNYSSELNVNALLLGDSALYLCASSAGLGVGEQYFGPGTRLTVT.

This clone was found a few times. The chain has TRBV19 and TRBJ1-5, with D hard to call. V dropped 7 bases and J dropped 4 bases, with 11 bases sitting between them. CDR1 is LNHDA, CDR2 SQIVND, per germline (reference sequence). The CDR3 contains 13 residues. The CDR3: CASTSEHNQPQHF. The CDR3 nucleotides read TGTGCCAGTACCTCGGAGCATAATCAGCCCCAGCATTTT.

The chain employs TRBV19 and TRBJ2-1; 8 bases fit TRBD2. Germline V gene lookup returns CDR1 LNHDA and CDR2 SQIVND (reference sequence). The CDR3 totals 16 residues. J was trimmed by 3 bases and V by 3 bases; bases with no gene match: 7. The CDR3 coding sequence is TGTGCCAGTAGTATGGGGCGGGAGGCTTTCTACAATGAGCAGTTCTTC. This encodes CASSMGREAFYNEQFF. Filled out from reference TRBV19 and TRBJ2-1, the complete variable domain reads DGGITQSPKYLFRKEGQNVTLSCEQNLNHDAMYWYRQDPGQGLRLIYYSQIVNDFQKGDIAEGYSVSREKKESFPLTVTSAQKNPTAFYLCASSMGREAFYNEQFFGPGTRLTVL.

The sample holds a few counts of this clone. The rearrangement uses TRBV23-1 and TRBJ1-5; D is unclear. TRBV23-1 qualifies as an ORF whose function is uncertain. The V and J ends lost 6 bases and 3 bases respectively, with 18 bases between them. This CDR3 spans 16 amino acids. The CDR3 here is CASSRSGNTVNQPQHF. CDR3 nucleotide sequence: TGCGCCAGCAGCCGATCGGGCAATACGGTCAATCAGCCCCAGCATTTT.